A selection of T cell receptor beta chains follows, all from one sample in a study of blood T cell repertoires in COVID-19. Sequenced by immunoSEQ multiplex PCR; TCRdb stores in-frame clones only, minus some. Of roughly 330,000 clones in the sample, over 75% were seen once. The sample consisted of PBMCs or T cells enriched from blood (not recorded which). The receptors stem from a woman aged 25 to 39 who had recovered from COVID-19. Each CDR3 is given with its conserved first and last residue. Fields, in order: J gene, V gene, clone size, D gene, CDR3 protein, CDR3 DNA. A D gene is named only where the DNA matches it firmly. The size of a clone is reported for some rows only, either as once, few or many, or as a class for expanded clones.

TRBJ2-7 TRBV7-2 - - CASSLDPGTYEQYF TGTGCCAGCAGCTTAGATCCGGGGACCTACGAGCAGTACTTC
TRBJ2-3 TRBV5-6 - TRBD1 CASSWDRQLDTQYF TGTGCCAGCAGTTGGGACAGGCAATTAGATACGCAGTATTTT
TRBJ1-1 TRBV11-2 - TRBD1 CASSLGLRARGVQDTEAFF TGTGCCAGCAGCTTAGGTCTAAGGGCCAGGGGGGTCCAGGACACTGAAGCTTTCTTT
TRBJ2-1 TRBV4-1 few TRBD1 CASRLTGGSYNEQFF TGCGCCAGCAGGTTGACAGGGGGGTCCTACAATGAGCAGTTCTTC
TRBJ2-1 TRBV15 - TRBD1 CATSRSGQGSREQFF TGTGCCACCAGCAGATCGGGACAGGGGTCTCGGGAGCAGTTCTTC
TRBJ2-3 TRBV6-5 - TRBD2 CASSYSSGGETDTQYF TGTGCCAGCAGTTACTCTAGCGGGGGGGAAACAGATACGCAGTATTTT
TRBJ2-2 TRBV19 - TRBD2 CASSMTRGDTGELFF TGTGCCAGTAGTATGACCCGGGGGGACACCGGGGAGCTGTTTTTT
TRBJ1-2 TRBV2 - - CASSYSRGSGGYTF TGTGCCAGCAGTTACTCCAGGGGCTCGGGTGGCTACACCTTC
TRBJ2-3 TRBV27 - TRBD1 CASRLASGQDMQYF TGTGCCAGCAGACTGGCCTCGGGACAGGATATGCAGTATTTT
TRBJ1-6 TRBV2 - - CASSLGTSGSPLHF TGTGCCAGCAGTCTTGGGACATCGGGGTCACCCCTCCACTTT
TRBJ1-2 TRBV28 - TRBD1 CASSLTGVRNYGYTF TGTGCCAGCAGCTTAACAGGGGTTAGGAACTATGGCTACACCTTC
TRBJ1-2 TRBV7-6 few - CASSLDPPGGPGGYTF TGTGCCAGCAGCTTAGACCCCCCGGGGGGCCCTGGAGGCTACACCTTC
TRBJ1-6 TRBV9 - - CASSTWVGDNSPLHF TGTGCCAGCAGTACATGGGTAGGAGATAATTCACCCCTCCACTTT
TRBJ1-6 TRBV4-3 - - CASSQDRNSYNSPLHF TGCGCCAGCAGCCAAGATAGAAACTCCTATAATTCACCCCTCCACTTT
TRBJ1-4 TRBV16 - - CASSQWAYGEKLFF TGTGCCAGCAGCCAATGGGCGTATGGTGAAAAACTGTTTTTT
TRBJ1-2 TRBV20-1 - - CSASPFRVGGYTF TGCAGTGCTAGTCCCTTCAGGGTTGGCGGCTACACCTTC
TRBJ2-3 TRBV5-1 - - CASSSNRGLSTDTQYF TGCGCCAGCAGCTCCAACAGGGGACTTAGCACAGATACGCAGTATTTT
TRBJ1-3 TRBV5-8 - - CASSSGRASGNTIYF TGTGCCAGCAGCTCGGGGAGGGCCTCTGGAAACACCATATATTTT
TRBJ2-1 TRBV18 once TRBD1 CASSAQGAGSYNEQFF TGTGCCAGCTCAGCACAGGGGGCGGGCTCCTACAATGAGCAGTTCTTC
TRBJ2-7 TRBV5-5 - - CASSLKGNEQYF TGTGCCAGCAGCTTGAAGGGGAACGAGCAGTACTTC
TRBJ2-5 TRBV19 - TRBD1 CASSNTRGQGIGIQETQYF TGTGCCAGTAGTAACACTAGGGGGCAGGGCATTGGGATACAAGAAACCCAGTACTTC
TRBJ1-2 TRBV10-3 few TRBD1 CAISDPGQDHYGYTF TGTGCCATCAGTGACCCAGGACAGGACCACTATGGCTACACCTTC
TRBJ1-5 TRBV9 - - CASSVEGGPQHF TGTGCCAGCAGCGTAGAGGGAGGGCCCCAGCATTTT
TRBJ2-1 TRBV18 - - CASSPRPQYNEQFF TGTGCCAGCTCACCACGGCCGCAATACAATGAGCAGTTCTTC
TRBJ2-7 TRBV2 once - CASSAPNTYEQYF TGTGCCAGCAGTGCCCCTAATACTTACGAGCAGTACTTC
TRBJ1-5 TRBV4-1 - TRBD1 CASSQVYRTGYNQPQHF TGCGCCAGCAGCCAAGTTTATCGGACAGGTTATAATCAGCCCCAGCATTTT
TRBJ1-6 TRBV6-2/TRBV6-3 - TRBD1 CASSYSDRGSYNSPLHF TGTGCCAGCAGTTACTCGGACAGGGGCTCCTATAATTCACCCCTCCACTTT
TRBJ2-7 TRBV29-1 - TRBD1 CSVEFADRGLGEQYF TGCAGCGTTGAATTCGCGGACAGGGGGCTCGGCGAGCAGTACTTC
TRBJ1-1 TRBV18 - - CASSPRGMNTEAFF TGTGCCAGCTCACCCAGGGGCATGAACACTGAAGCTTTCTTT
TRBJ2-1 TRBV7-9 - TRBD1 CASSSGGFRPNEQFF TGTGCCAGCAGCTCAGGGGGATTTCGGCCCAATGAGCAGTTCTTC
TRBJ2-7 TRBV5-6 - - CASSWQSREQYF TGTGCCAGCAGCTGGCAGTCTCGCGAGCAGTACTTC
TRBJ1-1 TRBV21-1 - - CASSRGGGEIGAFF TGTGCCAGCAGCCGCGGAGGAGGGGAAATTGGGGCTTTCTTT
TRBJ2-1 TRBV7-3 once TRBD2 CASSFSATSGSPHDSYNEQFF TGTGCCAGCAGCTTCAGCGCGACTAGCGGGAGCCCCCACGACTCCTACAATGAGCAGTTCTTC
TRBJ2-5 TRBV5-4 - TRBD1 CASSMDRGRETQYF TGTGCCAGCAGCATGGACAGGGGGCGTGAGACCCAGTACTTC
TRBJ1-1 TRBV14 - - CASKGQWNTEAFF TGTGCCAGCAAAGGACAGTGGAACACTGAAGCTTTCTTT
TRBJ1-1 TRBV29-1 - - CSETGVSTEAFF TGCAGCGAGACCGGAGTCAGTACTGAAGCTTTCTTT
TRBJ1-6 TRBV18 - - CASSPTVSSYNSPLHF TGTGCCAGCTCACCAACAGTGAGCTCCTATAATTCACCCCTCCACTTT
TRBJ2-1 TRBV24-1 - - CATSDVDRHEQFF TGTGCCACCAGTGATGTCGACAGGCATGAGCAGTTCTTC
TRBJ1-4 TRBV2 few - CASSALGHSNEKLFF TGTGCCAGCAGCGCCCTGGGACATAGTAATGAAAAACTGTTTTTT
TRBJ1-1 TRBV6-5 - - CASSGGRDGTEAFF TGTGCCAGCTCGGGGGGCAGGGACGGGACTGAAGCTTTCTTT
TRBJ1-1 TRBV2 once - CASVGVPNTEAFF TGTGCCAGCGTAGGGGTACCGAACACTGAAGCTTTCTTT
TRBJ2-1 TRBV7-3 - TRBD1 CASSLTRPGGSPQGQFF TGTGCCAGCAGCTTAACGCGGCCAGGGGGCAGTCCCCAAGGGCAGTTCTTC
TRBJ1-1 TRBV6-5 few - CASSYLTGNTEAFF TGTGCCAGCAGTTACTTGACAGGGAACACTGAAGCTTTCTTT
TRBJ1-2 TRBV3-1/TRBV3-2 - TRBD1 CASSQARTGPYGYTF TGTGCCAGCAGCCAAGCGAGGACAGGGCCTTATGGCTACACCTTC
TRBJ2-3 TRBV10-1 - - CASSEAGITDTQYF TGCGCCAGCAGTGAGGCGGGGATCACAGATACGCAGTATTTT
TRBJ1-5 TRBV19 - - CASSPNRDSYSNQPQHF TGTGCCAGTAGCCCTAACCGGGACTCATATAGCAATCAGCCCCAGCATTTT
TRBJ2-5 TRBV7-9 - - CASTSEKGRQETQYF TGTGCCAGCACCTCGGAGAAGGGGAGGCAAGAGACCCAGTACTTC
TRBJ2-3 TRBV5-1 - TRBD2 CASSPSGGRRGTQYF TGCGCCAGCAGCCCAAGCGGGGGGCGGAGGGGTACGCAGTATTTT
TRBJ2-3 TRBV5-5 - TRBD2 CASSLGASGFTDTQYF TGTGCCAGCAGCTTGGGGGCTAGCGGGTTCACAGATACGCAGTATTTT
TRBJ2-5 TRBV5-6 - - CASSRTGGPIQETQYF TGTGCCAGCAGCCGGACCGGGGGGCCCATCCAAGAGACCCAGTACTTC
TRBJ1-1 TRBV28 - - CASIRPRSSVLTAFF TGTGCCAGCATACGTCCACGGTCCTCTGTCCTTACAGCTTTCTTT
TRBJ1-2 TRBV5-4 - TRBD1 CASSHPDRGQGGYTF TGTGCCAGCAGCCATCCGGACAGGGGGCAGGGTGGCTACACCTTC
TRBJ2-7 TRBV25-1 few - CASGGTAKNEQYF TGTGCCTCCGGAGGGACAGCTAAGAACGAGCAGTACTTC